The 7 T cell receptor beta chains reported below all come from one sample, sequenced in a study of CD8 T cells in Susac syndrome. Random hexamers were used to reverse transcribe the RNA input (about 0.5 to 1 ug). From the immunoSEQ multiplex PCR reads, TCRdb called clonotypes with MiXCR, one entry per CDR3 protein. Altogether over 200,000 distinct CDR3 sequences are present, 85% to 95% being singletons, with the ten largest covering 0.082%. Sequenced: CD4+ T cells from PBMCs. The receptors stem from a human donor with multiple sclerosis.

J is TRBJ2-2 and V is TRBV29-1, with D possibly matching TRBD1 (6 bases). Trimming took 7 bases from V and 4 from J, leaving 19 bases between them. This CDR3 region has 15 residues. Germline assignment: CDR1 SQVTM and CDR2 ANQGSEA. CDR3 protein: CSGALQGSSTGELFF. In nucleotides, the CDR3 is TGCAGCGGAGCACTACAGGGATCTTCCACCGGGGAGCTGTTTTTT.

This clonotype was seen only a few times. The chain links TRBV20-1 to TRBJ1-1, with D unresolved. Germline CDR1 is DFQATT and CDR2 is SNEGSKA (reference sequence). The CDR3 is 13 residues long. Trimming stripped 5 bases from V and 0 bases from J, with 10 bases between. As DNA, the CDR3 is TGCAGTGCTGGAGGACTTTTGAACACTGAAGCTTTCTTT. It yields the protein CSAGGLLNTEAFF.

With regard to this clonotype: One end of the junction varies from germline; a read error may be responsible. The DNA of the CDR3 is TGTGCCAGCAGCGCGACAGGGAACTATGGCCACACCTTC. Its translation is CASSATGNYGHTF. The genes are TRBV9 and TRBJ1-2; 7 positions match TRBD1. Germline V gene sequence: CDR1 SGDLS, CDR2 YYNGEE. This CDR3 is 13 amino acids long.

CDR3 coding DNA: TGTGCCAGCAGCTTAGCAGAGGCTTCGTATGGCTACACCTTC. This gives the protein CASSLAEASYGYTF. This chain uses TRBV7-9 with TRBJ1-2; no definite D call. This CDR3 is 14 amino acids long. Germline CDR1 SEHNR, CDR2 FQNEAQ (reference sequence). Trimming removed 0 bases at V and 5 bases at J, with 10 bases between.

The chain is built from TRBV25-1 and TRBJ2-5, with 7 bases fitting TRBD2. CDR1 and CDR2 from the germline V gene are MGHDK and SYGVNS. J gave up 3 bases and V 6 bases, and 4 bases lay outside the gene matches. CDR3 length: 13 residues. The CDR3 DNA follows: TGTGCCAGCAGGAGAAGCGGGGAAGAGACCCAGTACTTC. This gives the protein CASRRSGEETQYF.

The rearrangement uses TRBV30 and TRBJ2-1; D is ambiguous. V lost 8 bases to trimming and J lost 0 bases, with 14 bases between them. The CDR3 is 14 residues long. Germline assignment: CDR1 GTSNPN and CDR2 SVGIG (reference sequence). CDR3 sequence (DNA): TGTGCCCAAAAAGCAGACCTCTCCTACAATGAGCAGTTCTTC. Its translation: CAQKADLSYNEQFF.

CDR3 residues: CAIRVAGGAYNEQFF. In DNA form, the CDR3 reads TGTGCCATCAGAGTAGCGGGGGGCGCCTACAATGAGCAGTTCTTC. The rearrangement joins TRBV10-3 to TRBJ2-1; 10 bases are a match to TRBD2. The trim removed 6 bases at V and 2 bases at J, leaving 4 bases unmatched. The CDR3 spans 15 residues. Looked up from germline, CDR1 is ENHRY and CDR2 is SYGVKD.